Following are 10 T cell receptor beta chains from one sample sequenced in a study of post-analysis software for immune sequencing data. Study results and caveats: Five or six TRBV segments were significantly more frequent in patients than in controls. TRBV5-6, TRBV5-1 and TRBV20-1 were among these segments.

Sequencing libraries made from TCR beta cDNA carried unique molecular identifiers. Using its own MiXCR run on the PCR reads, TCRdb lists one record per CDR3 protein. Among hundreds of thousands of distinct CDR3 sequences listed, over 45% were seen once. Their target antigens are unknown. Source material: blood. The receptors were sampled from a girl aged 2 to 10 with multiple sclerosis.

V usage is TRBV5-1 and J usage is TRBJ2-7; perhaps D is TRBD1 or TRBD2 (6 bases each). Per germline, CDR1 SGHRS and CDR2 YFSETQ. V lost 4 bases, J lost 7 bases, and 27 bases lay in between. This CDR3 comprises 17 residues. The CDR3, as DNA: TGCGCCAGCAGCCTCCCTTCTTCATACAGGGCGGGGAGTGAGCAGTACTTC. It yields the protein CASSLPSSYRAGSEQYF.

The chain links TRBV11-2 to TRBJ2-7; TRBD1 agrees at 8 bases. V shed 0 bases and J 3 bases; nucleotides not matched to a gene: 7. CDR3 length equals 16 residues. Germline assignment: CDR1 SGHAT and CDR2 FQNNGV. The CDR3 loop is CASSLDLWTGNYEQYF. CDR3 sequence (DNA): TGTGCCAGCAGCTTAGATCTATGGACAGGGAACTACGAGCAGTACTTC.

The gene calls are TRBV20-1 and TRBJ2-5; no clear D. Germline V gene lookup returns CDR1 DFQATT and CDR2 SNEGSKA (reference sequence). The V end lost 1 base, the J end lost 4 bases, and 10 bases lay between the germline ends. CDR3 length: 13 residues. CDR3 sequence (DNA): TGCAGTGCTAGAGTGCCTAGTGGAGAGACCCAGTACTTC. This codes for CSARVPSGETQYF.

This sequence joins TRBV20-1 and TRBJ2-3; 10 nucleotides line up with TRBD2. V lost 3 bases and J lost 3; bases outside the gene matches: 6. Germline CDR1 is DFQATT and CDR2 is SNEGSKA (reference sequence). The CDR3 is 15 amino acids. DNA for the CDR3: TGCAGTGCTAGCGAACCGACTAGCGGGACAGATACGCAGTATTTT. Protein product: CSASEPTSGTDTQYF.

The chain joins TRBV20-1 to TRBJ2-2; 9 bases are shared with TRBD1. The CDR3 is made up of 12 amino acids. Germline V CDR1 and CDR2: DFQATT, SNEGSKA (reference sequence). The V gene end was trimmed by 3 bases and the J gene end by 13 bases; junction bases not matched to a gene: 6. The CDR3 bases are TGCAGTGCTAGCCCGACAGGGGGTAGGCTGTTTTTT. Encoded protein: CSASPTGGRLFF.

CDR3 residues: CSARALGDNEQFF. CDR3 in DNA: TGCAGTGCTAGGGCGCTAGGGGACAATGAGCAGTTCTTC. The chain uses TRBV20-1 and TRBJ2-1, with D possibly matching TRBD1 (5 bases). The V end was cut by 3 bases, the J end by 5 bases, with 11 bases between. Germline values: CDR1 DFQATT, CDR2 SNEGSKA (reference sequence). CDR3 size: 13 residues.

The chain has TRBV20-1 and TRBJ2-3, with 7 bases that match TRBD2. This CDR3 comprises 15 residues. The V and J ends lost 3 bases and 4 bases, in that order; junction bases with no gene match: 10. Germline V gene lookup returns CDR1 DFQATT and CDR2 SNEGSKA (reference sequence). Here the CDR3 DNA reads TGCAGTGCTAGGCTTTCGGGGCGGGAGCCAGATACGCAGTATTTT. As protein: CSARLSGREPDTQYF.

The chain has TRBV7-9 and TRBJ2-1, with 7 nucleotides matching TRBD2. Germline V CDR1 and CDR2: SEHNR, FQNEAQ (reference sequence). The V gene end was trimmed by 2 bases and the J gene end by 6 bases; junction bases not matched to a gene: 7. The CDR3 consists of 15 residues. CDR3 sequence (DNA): TGTGCCAGCAGCTTAATAGGGACTACACTCAATGAGCAGTTCTTC. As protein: CASSLIGTTLNEQFF.

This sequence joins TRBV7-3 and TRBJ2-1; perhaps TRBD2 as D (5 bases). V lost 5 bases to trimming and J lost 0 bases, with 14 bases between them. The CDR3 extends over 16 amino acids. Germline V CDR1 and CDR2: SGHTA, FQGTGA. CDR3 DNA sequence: TGTGCCAGCAGCCCCCTTGTGGGGAGCTCCTACAATGAGCAGTTCTTC. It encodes CASSPLVGSSYNEQFF. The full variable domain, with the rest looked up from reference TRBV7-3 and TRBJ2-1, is GAGVSQTPSNKVTEKGKYVELRCDPISGHTALYWYRQSLGQGPEFLIYFQGTGAADDSGLPNDRFFAVRPEGSVSTLKIQRTERGDSAVYLCASSPLVGSSYNEQFFGPGTRLTVL.

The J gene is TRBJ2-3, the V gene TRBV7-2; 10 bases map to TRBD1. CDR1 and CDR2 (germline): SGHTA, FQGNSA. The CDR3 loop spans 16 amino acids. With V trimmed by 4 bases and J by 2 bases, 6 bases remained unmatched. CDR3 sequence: CASSSRDRGPTDTQYF. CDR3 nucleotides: TGTGCCAGCAGCTCCCGGGACAGGGGCCCCACAGATACGCAGTATTTT.